A single sample gave rise to the 7 T cell receptor beta chains below, sequenced in a study of T-cell reconstitution after alpha-beta-depleted transplantation in children. For TCRbeta, the library was prepared with unique molecular identifiers. TCRdb re-derived calls from the PCR reads in MiXCR, one entry per CDR3 protein. The sample consists of about 460,000 distinct CDR3 sequences, about 10% of them appearing once. The input for sequencing was PBMCs, taken before TCRalphabeta/CD19-depleted stem cell transplant. Every receptor here comes from a child aged 2 to 9 with inherited bone marrow failure, due to receive a stem cell transplant.

This clonotype was observed a few times. CDR3 loop: CSVMDSYEQYF. CDR3 DNA: TGCAGCGTTATGGACTCCTACGAGCAGTACTTC. The V call is TRBV29-1, the J call TRBJ2-7; the D is unclear. The CDR3 consists of 11 residues. Germline CDR1 is SQVTM and CDR2 is ANQGSEA. V was shortened by 5 bases and J by 0 bases, with 5 bases between the two germline ends.

This clonotype was observed many times. The V and J genes are TRBV7-2 and TRBJ1-2, with 10 bases fitting TRBD1. CDR3 size: 16 residues. Per germline, CDR1 SGHTA and CDR2 FQGNSA. V trimming: 1 base; J trimming: 8 bases; junction bases outside the gene matches: 10. In nucleotides, the CDR3 is TGTGCCAGCAGCTTAGTGACGAGGGACAGGGGAGACGGCTACACCTTC. Protein sequence: CASSLVTRDRGDGYTF.

This clonotype was seen repeatedly, ten times or more. CDR3 in amino acids: CASSGIGLAGVSYEQYF. The CDR3, as DNA: TGCGCCAGCAGCGGCATAGGGCTAGCGGGAGTCTCCTACGAGCAGTACTTC. The chain uses TRBV10-2 and TRBJ2-7, with 10 positions matching TRBD2. CDR3 length: 17 amino acids. Germline CDR1 and CDR2: WSHSY and SAAADI. The V and J ends lost 6 bases and 0 bases, in that order; junction bases with no gene match: 11.

The gene calls are TRBV7-8 and TRBJ2-5; D gene uncertain. CDR1 and CDR2 (germline): SGHVS, FQNEAQ. The CDR3 sequence is 13 residues long. Trimming cost V 4 bases and J 2 bases, with 8 bases left between them. The CDR3 is CASSSRPQETQYF. The CDR3 region has the DNA TGTGCCAGCAGCTCAAGACCACAAGAGACCCAGTACTTC.

J is TRBJ2-7 and V is TRBV13; unclear D gene. This CDR3 spans 12 amino acids. Germline assignment: CDR1 PRHDT and CDR2 FYEKMQ (reference sequence). The germline V and J ends were trimmed by 4 bases and 3 bases, with 7 bases remaining between them. In DNA form, the CDR3 reads TGTGCCAGCAGCTCCTCAATCTACGAGCAGTACTTC. Amino acids: CASSSSIYEQYF.

This clonotype was counted only a few times. This rearrangement joins TRBV20-1 to TRBJ2-3, with D hard to call. The germline CDR1 and CDR2 sequences are DFQATT and SNEGSKA (reference sequence). V was cut by 0 bases and J by 0 bases, with 4 bases left in between. The CDR3 sequence is 13 residues long. CDR3 DNA sequence: TGCAGTGCTAGAGACCGGAGCACAGATACGCAGTATTTT. It yields the protein CSARDRSTDTQYF.

This clonotype occurred many times. The DNA of the CDR3 is TGCAGCGTTGCAGAGAACACTGAAGCTTTCTTT. This sequence encodes CSVAENTEAFF. This rearrangement joins TRBV29-1 to TRBJ1-1; D gene uncertain. The CDR3 loop spans 11 amino acids. Germline CDR1 reads SQVTM; CDR2 reads ANQGSEA. The ends were cut back, 4 bases at V and 1 base at J, with 4 bases in the middle. The full variable domain, rest sourced from reference TRBV29-1 and TRBJ1-1, is SAVISQKPSRDICQRGTSLTIQCQVDSQVTMMFWYRQQPGQSLTLIATANQGSEATYESGFVIDKFPISRPNLTFSTLTVSNMSPEDSSIYLCSVAENTEAFFGQGTRLTVV.